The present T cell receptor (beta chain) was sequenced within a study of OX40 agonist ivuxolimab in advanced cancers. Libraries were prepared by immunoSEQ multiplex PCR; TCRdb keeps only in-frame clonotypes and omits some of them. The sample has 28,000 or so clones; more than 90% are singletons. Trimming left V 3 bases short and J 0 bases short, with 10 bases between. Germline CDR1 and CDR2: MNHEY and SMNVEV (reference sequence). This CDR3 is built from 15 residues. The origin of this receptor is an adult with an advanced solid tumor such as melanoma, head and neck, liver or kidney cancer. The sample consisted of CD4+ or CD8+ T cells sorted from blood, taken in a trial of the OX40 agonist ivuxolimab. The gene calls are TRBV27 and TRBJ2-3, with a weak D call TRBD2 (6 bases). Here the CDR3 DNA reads TGTGCCAGCAGTTTGGGAGGTTTTAGCACAGATACGCAGTATTTT. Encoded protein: CASSLGGFSTDTQYF.